This entry lists 23 T cell receptor beta chains sequenced from one sample in a study of CD8+CD57+ T cells in acquired aplastic anemia (dated by TCRdb to 2016 to 2018). The sequencer was an Illumina HiSeq 2000. TCR beta VDJ combination and CDR3 sequence profiling used genomic DNA as the template. TCRdb cleaned the public reads at Q25 with fastp, built clones with MiXCR and kept in-frame beta chains. When rows share a CDR3 protein, they turn into one entry using the most common DNA and genes. The sample profile shows about 180,000 distinct CDR3 sequences; about half of them were found once. The top ten clones comprise around 3% of the sample. Sample: sorted CD4+, CD8+, or CD8+CD57+ T cells (not recorded which) from PBMCs. The receptors originated from a human donor in good health.

This sequence joins TRBV9 and TRBJ2-1; 7 bases match TRBD1. CDR1 and CDR2 (germline): SGDLS, YYNGEE. There are 15 residues in the CDR3. With 3 bases clipped from V and 1 base from J, the junction kept 4 bases outside the gene matches. This chain's CDR3 is CASSGGQLSYNEQFF. As DNA, the CDR3 is TGTGCCAGCAGCGGGGGACAGTTATCCTACAATGAGCAGTTCTTC.

This clonotype was observed a handful of times. The chain has TRBV28 and TRBJ1-2; maybe TRBD1 (6 bases). The CDR3 is 15 amino acids. V was trimmed by 6 bases and J by 5 bases, leaving 19 bases between them. Germline values: CDR1 MDHEN, CDR2 SYDVKM. This chain's CDR3 is CASSQAGALRYGYTF. The CDR3 region has the DNA TGTGCCAGCAGCCAAGCAGGGGCGCTTAGGTATGGCTACACCTTC.

This chain's CDR3 is CATSRETSGEGRDTQYF. The CDR3 DNA sequence: TGTGCCACCAGCAGAGAGACTAGCGGGGAGGGACGAGATACGCAGTATTTT. The chain links TRBV15 to TRBJ2-3, with 11 bases aligning to TRBD2. Trimming took 0 bases from V and 5 from J; bases not matched to a gene: 7. Germline V gene sequence: CDR1 LNHNV, CDR2 YYDKDF (reference sequence). CDR3 length equals 17 residues.

The gene calls are TRBV7-9 and TRBJ1-2; tentatively, D is TRBD1 (5 bases). Trimming took 6 bases from V and 8 from J, leaving 16 bases between them. The CDR3 length is 13 residues. From germline, CDR1 is SEHNR and CDR2 FQNEAQ (reference sequence). The DNA for the CDR3 is TGTGCCAGCAGTAGAGGCCAGGGCTGGGGCTACACCTTC. This sequence encodes CASSRGQGWGYTF.

V gene TRBV29-1 combines with J gene TRBJ2-5; D gene unclear. The CDR3 covers 14 residues. Trimming pared 4 bases from V and 4 bases from J, leaving 16 bases between. Germline values: CDR1 SQVTM, CDR2 ANQGSEA. The CDR3 DNA reads as TGCAGCGTTGCGCTGGGATGGGGTAGAGAGACCCAGTACTTC. As protein: CSVALGWGRETQYF.

The chain joins TRBV29-1 to TRBJ1-1, with TRBD1 identical over 8 bases. After removal of 4 bases from V and 10 bases from J, the junction contained 5 bases not matched to a gene. Germline V gene sequence: CDR1 SQVTM, CDR2 ANQGSEA. This CDR3 spans 11 amino acids. The CDR3 here is CSVVHRGAAFF. CDR3 coding DNA: TGCAGCGTTGTTCACAGGGGGGCAGCTTTCTTT.

As for this clonotype: This CDR3 is missing its conserved last phenylalanine or tryptophan, likely due to a read error. The CDR3 region has the DNA TGTGCCAGCAGCCACGGAACAGGGGAACGTGACACTGAAGCTTTCTCT. It yields the protein CASSHGTGERDTEAFS. The chain couples TRBV10-3 to TRBJ1-1; the match to TRBD1 covers 7 bases. Germline V gives CDR1 ENHRY, CDR2 SYGVKD. The CDR3 is 16 residues long. Trimming cost V 10 bases and J 3 bases; bases outside gene matches: 17.

The sample holds many counts of this clonotype. The chain is built from TRBV5-1 and TRBJ2-3, with 13 nucleotides matching TRBD2. The CDR3 has 16 residues. The J segment lost 3 bases and the V segment lost 4 bases, leaving 5 bases of the junction unmatched. Germline V lookup: CDR1 SGHRS, CDR2 YFSETQ. The CDR3 sequence: CASSPWTSGRTDTQYF. CDR3 coding DNA: TGCGCCAGCAGCCCCTGGACTAGCGGGAGAACAGATACGCAGTATTTT.

The CDR3 coding sequence is TGTGCCAGCAGCGTGGACAGGGCTGAAGCTTTCTTT. It yields the protein CASSVDRAEAFF. The gene calls are TRBV7-9 and TRBJ1-1, with 8 bases matching TRBD1. The germline V gene has CDR1 SEHNR and CDR2 FQNEAQ (reference sequence). The CDR3 runs to 12 residues. J gave up 6 bases and V 5 bases, and 2 bases lay outside the gene matches.

In its sample, this clonotype was seen many times. The rearrangement joins TRBV3-1 to TRBJ2-7; D is unresolved. Trimming cost V 0 bases and J 3 bases, with 9 bases left between them. This CDR3 contains 14 residues. The germline V gene has CDR1 LGHDT and CDR2 YNNKEL (reference sequence). The CDR3 DNA follows: TGTGCCAGCAGCCAAGATGCTCACAGCTACGAGCAGTACTTC. It specifies CASSQDAHSYEQYF.

The sample holds many counts of this clonotype. The chain employs TRBV4-1 and TRBJ2-5; D may be TRBD1 (6 bases). Germline V CDR1 and CDR2: MGHRA, YSYEKL. V was trimmed by 4 bases and J by 1 base, leaving 16 bases between them. The CDR3 runs 16 residues. CDR3 sequence (DNA): TGCGCCAGCAGCCGAAGGGCAGGGGTGAGCCAAGAGACCCAGTACTTC. This encodes CASSRRAGVSQETQYF.

This clonotype showed up many times. The chain employs TRBV20-1 and TRBJ1-5, with a weak D call TRBD1 (5 bases). The CDR3 sequence is 13 residues long. Per the germline V gene, CDR1 is DFQATT and CDR2 is SNEGSKA (reference sequence). The germline V and J ends were trimmed by 0 bases and 7 bases, with 10 bases remaining between them. CDR3 nucleotides: TGCAGTGCTAGAGATCCAGGGTCCCAGCCCCAGCATTTT. Its translation: CSARDPGSQPQHF.

This clonotype was seen at least ten times. J is TRBJ2-3 and V is TRBV5-1; D is perhaps TRBD1 (6 bases). Germline V gene lookup returns CDR1 SGHRS and CDR2 YFSETQ. Trimming removed 5 bases at V and 0 bases at J, with 16 bases between. The CDR3 spans 16 residues. This CDR3 reads CASRGGTGSSTDTQYF. CDR3 bases: TGCGCCAGCAGAGGGGGAACAGGATCTAGCACAGATACGCAGTATTTT.

In this sample, this clonotype turned up a few times. The V call is TRBV2, the J call TRBJ2-3; TRBD2 is a possible D gene (5 bases). CDR3 size: 13 residues. The V end was cut by 4 bases, the J end by 2 bases, with 7 bases between. CDR1 and CDR2 from the germline V gene are SNHLY and FYNNEI. The CDR3 region has the DNA TGTGCCAGCAGTGTCGGGAACACAGATACGCAGTATTTT. Protein: CASSVGNTDTQYF.

This clonotype was found many times. The chain couples TRBV20-1 to TRBJ2-5, with 7 positions matching TRBD1. Trimming cost V 6 bases and J 1 base; bases outside gene matches: 11. The CDR3 totals 15 residues. The germline CDR1 and CDR2 sequences are DFQATT and SNEGSKA (reference sequence). In nucleotides, the CDR3 is TGCAGTGCAATATCCGGGACAGCAAGCCAAGAGACCCAGTACTTC. As protein: CSAISGTASQETQYF.

Remarks on this clonotype: This could be a read error, since a much larger clone is one nucleotide away. The chain recombines TRBV12-3 or TRBV12-4 with TRBJ2-5; 13 bases are shared with TRBD2. The CDR3 has 15 residues. V lost 6 bases, J lost 4 bases, and 5 bases stayed unmatched. CDR3 loop: CASSRTSGSAETQYF. The CDR3 DNA sequence: TGTGCCAGCAGCCGGACTAGCGGGAGCGCAGAGACCCAGTACTTC.

This clonotype was seen ten or more times. The chain is built from TRBV2 and TRBJ1-5; D remains unclear. This CDR3 has 13 residues. V was clipped by 4 bases and J by 11 bases, with 15 bases between them. CDR1 and CDR2 (germline): SNHLY, FYNNEI. The CDR3 protein is CASSGGGLQSQHF. The CDR3, as DNA: TGTGCCAGCAGTGGAGGAGGCCTACAGTCCCAGCATTTT.

This clonotype was recorded a few times. The J gene is TRBJ1-1, the V gene TRBV28; unclear D gene. The V gene's germline CDR1 is MDHEN and CDR2 SYDVKM. This CDR3 spans 17 amino acids. Trimming left V 3 bases short and J 1 base short, with 18 bases between. The CDR3, as DNA: TGTGCCAGCAGTTTTAGGTCACGGAGGCCGAGGAACACTGAAGCTTTCTTT. Translating it yields CASSFRSRRPRNTEAFF.

The rearrangement uses TRBV6-1 and TRBJ2-7, with D perhaps given as TRBD1 or TRBD2 (5 bases each). Deletions cut 7 bases from V and 7 bases from J, with 23 bases between. Germline CDR1 is MNHNS and CDR2 is SASEGT. The CDR3 consists of 15 residues. CDR3 nucleotides: TGTGCCAGCAATCCCTCCGGGACCCGGATTGGGGAGCAGTACTTC. It is translated as CASNPSGTRIGEQYF.

This chain uses TRBV7-9 with TRBJ2-1; 9 bases line up with TRBD2. Germline CDR1 and CDR2: SEHNR and FQNEAQ (reference sequence). V lost 11 bases to trimming and J lost 6 bases; unmatched junction nucleotides: 8. The CDR3 is made up of 13 amino acids. DNA of the CDR3: TGTGCCCGTGCTAGCGGGGAACTCAATGAGCAGTTCTTC. Its protein is CARASGELNEQFF.

This clonotype has at least ten counts. This rearrangement joins TRBV19 to TRBJ1-6; D remains unclear. Trimming stripped 0 bases from V and 9 bases from J, with 12 bases between. From germline, CDR1 is LNHDA and CDR2 SQIVND (reference sequence). The CDR3 runs 15 residues. CDR3 protein: CASSIEGRRTSPLHF. For the CDR3, the DNA is TGTGCCAGTAGTATAGAGGGGAGGAGGACTTCACCCCTCCACTTT. Using reference TRBV19 and TRBJ1-6 for the parts outside the CDR3, the full variable domain is DGGITQSPKYLFRKEGQNVTLSCEQNLNHDAMYWYRQDPGQGLRLIYYSQIVNDFQKGDIAEGYSVSREKKESFPLTVTSAQKNPTAFYLCASSIEGRRTSPLHFGNGTRLTVT.

This clonotype was counted a few times. The CDR3 protein is CASSGGWAADTQYF. CDR3 nucleotide sequence: TGTGCCAGCAGTGGCGGGTGGGCCGCAGATACGCAGTATTTT. V is TRBV25-1 and J is TRBJ2-3; TRBD2 is a possible D gene (5 bases). V shed 4 bases and J shed 4 bases, with 12 bases lying between them. The CDR3 loop spans 14 amino acids. Germline V gene sequence: CDR1 MGHDK, CDR2 SYGVNS.

The chain employs TRBV2 and TRBJ1-1; TRBD1 aligns across 9 bases. V lost 3 bases and J lost 2; bases outside the gene matches: 13. CDR3 length: 18 residues. In germline, CDR1 is SNHLY, CDR2 FYNNEI. The CDR3, as DNA: TGTGCCAGCAGTGATCCGGGACAGGGAACCAGAGGAAACACTGAAGCTTTCTTT. Residues: CASSDPGQGTRGNTEAFF.